A single sample gave rise to the 14 T cell receptor beta chains below, sequenced in a study of cytomegalovirus exposure and HLA in healthy donors. With 60 Vbeta and 13 Jbeta primers, the PCR was carried out. The method was immunoSEQ multiplex PCR; TCRdb's version includes in-frame clones alone and lacks a portion of them. Found here are over 150,000 clones, roughly 80% of them singletons; the top ten hold about 1.4%. Material: PBMCs. The origin of the receptors is a girl aged 5-17 years in good health and CMV-seropositive.

The CDR3 DNA reads TGCGCCAGCAGCCAGACCATGCTAGCGGGGGGCACCACAGATACGCAGTATTTT. Translation: CASSQTMLAGGTTDTQYF. The chain has TRBV4-3 and TRBJ2-3, with TRBD2 matching 11 bases. Germline V gene data show CDR1 as LGHNA and CDR2 as YSLEER. The CDR3 consists of 18 residues. The trim removed 3 bases at V and 2 bases at J, leaving 10 bases unmatched.

A word on this clone: Additional DNA sequences in this sample encode the identical CDR3. J is TRBJ1-3 and V is TRBV6-1, with 10 bases lining up with TRBD1. CDR1 is MNHNS, CDR2 SASEGT, per germline. This CDR3 region has 15 residues. J lost 1 base, V lost 3 bases, and 0 bases had no gene match. The CDR3 sequence is CASSEDRGSGNTIYF. CDR3 nucleotide sequence: TGTGCCAGCAGTGAGGACAGGGGGTCTGGAAACACCATATATTTT.

The rearrangement joins TRBV10-3 to TRBJ1-1, with 11 bases that match TRBD1. From germline, CDR1 is ENHRY and CDR2 SYGVKD. This CDR3 is 16 amino acids long. The V and J ends lost 4 bases and 0 bases, in that order; junction bases with no gene match: 4. CDR3 region: CAISGTGGGMNTEAFF. CDR3 nucleotides: TGTGCCATCAGTGGGACAGGGGGCGGCATGAACACTGAAGCTTTCTTT.

The chain combines TRBV19 with TRBJ2-3, with 10 bases matching TRBD2. The CDR3 runs 16 residues. CDR1 and CDR2 (germline): LNHDA, SQIVND (reference sequence). With V trimmed by 3 bases and J by 3 bases, 6 bases remained unmatched. The CDR3 region is CASSILAGVQTDTQYF. The CDR3 DNA reads TGTGCCAGTAGTATTCTAGCGGGAGTTCAAACAGATACGCAGTATTTT.

The V gene is TRBV7-9, the J gene TRBJ2-7; TRBD2 aligns across 14 bases. Germline CDR1 reads SEHNR; CDR2 reads FQNEAQ (reference sequence). The CDR3 spans 19 residues. V lost 5 bases and J lost 6; bases outside the gene matches: 18. CDR3 nucleotide sequence: TGTGCCAGCAGCCCCCTTCCCGGACTAGCGGGAGGTATCCAATCCGAGCAGTACTTC. As protein: CASSPLPGLAGGIQSEQYF.

Written as DNA, the CDR3 is TGTGCCAGCAGTTACTCGTTTCTCCAGGGTGGTAAGACCCAGTACTTC. This encodes CASSYSFLQGGKTQYF. The chain links TRBV6-6 to TRBJ2-5; a weak D match, TRBD1 (5 bases). The germline CDR1 and CDR2 sequences are MNHNY and SVGAGI (reference sequence). This CDR3 spans 16 amino acids. V was shortened by 0 bases and J by 6 bases, with 17 bases between the two germline ends.

The chain has TRBV2 and TRBJ1-3; 8 bases match TRBD1. The length of the CDR3 is 16 residues. Trimming removed 5 bases from V and 3 bases from J; junction bases left unmatched: 9. In germline, CDR1 is SNHLY, CDR2 FYNNEI. The CDR3 nucleotides are TGTGCCAGCAGTAACCAGGGGGCTTTTGGTGGAAACACCATATATTTT. It encodes CASSNQGAFGGNTIYF.

This clone was recorded only once. This chain uses TRBV19 with TRBJ1-1; unclear D gene. CDR1 and CDR2 (germline): LNHDA, SQIVND (reference sequence). The CDR3 is 14 amino acids. Trimming shortened V by 1 base and J by 0 bases, and 6 bases separated the two germline ends. The CDR3 protein is CASSIGGVNTEAFF. DNA of the CDR3: TGTGCCAGTAGTATAGGCGGGGTGAACACTGAAGCTTTCTTT.

The rearrangement uses TRBV10-3 and TRBJ1-2; possibly TRBD1 for D (6 bases). The CDR3 loop spans 16 amino acids. CDR1 and CDR2 from the germline V gene are ENHRY and SYGVKD. V dropped 0 bases and J dropped 4 bases, with 15 bases sitting between them. The CDR3 loop is CAISESTGRLAYGYTF. DNA of the CDR3: TGTGCCATCAGTGAGTCGACAGGCCGCCTCGCCTATGGCTACACCTTC.

This clone showed up just a few times. The chain joins TRBV28 to TRBJ1-5, with a tentative D call TRBD1 (6 bases). The CDR3 loop spans 15 amino acids. Germline V gene lookup returns CDR1 MDHEN and CDR2 SYDVKM. The V end lost 7 bases, the J end lost 2 bases, and 15 bases lay between the germline ends. The CDR3 coding sequence is TGTGCCAGCACCCTACAGGGTTGGGGCAATCAGCCCCAGCATTTT. Its protein product is CASTLQGWGNQPQHF.

CDR3: CASSLSPGGGYTF. The CDR3 DNA reads TGTGCCAGCAGCTTGAGCCCTGGGGGCGGCTACACCTTC. The chain employs TRBV7-9 and TRBJ1-2; D is perhaps TRBD1 (6 bases). Trimming shortened V by 3 bases and J by 8 bases, and 13 bases separated the two germline ends. Germline values: CDR1 SEHNR, CDR2 FQNEAQ (reference sequence). The CDR3 is made up of 13 amino acids.

The V call is TRBV9, the J call TRBJ2-7; D gene ambiguous. CDR1 and CDR2 (germline): SGDLS, YYNGEE. The ends were cut back, 0 bases at V and 3 bases at J, with 13 bases in the middle. The CDR3 totals 15 residues. The CDR3, as DNA: TGTGCCAGCAGCGTAGGGGCAGGAACGATCTACGAGCAGTACTTC. Translated, it gives CASSVGAGTIYEQYF.

The gene calls are TRBV27 and TRBJ2-7; tentatively, D is TRBD2 (6 bases). The V end was cut by 8 bases, the J end by 6 bases, with 20 bases between. The germline gives CDR1 MNHEY, CDR2 SMNVEV (reference sequence). This CDR3 has 14 amino acids. The CDR3 loop is CASAPPGSPVEQYF. Here the CDR3 DNA reads TGTGCCAGCGCACCTCCCGGGAGCCCGGTCGAGCAGTACTTC.

The CDR3 loop reads CASSLRTGNDEQYF. CDR3 nucleotides: TGCGCCAGCAGCCTTCGCACAGGGAATGACGAGCAGTACTTC. The chain has TRBV5-1 and TRBJ2-7, with a possible D match to TRBD1 (6 bases). This CDR3 is 14 amino acids long. Germline lookup yields CDR1 SGHRS and CDR2 YFSETQ. V was trimmed by 4 bases and J by 5 bases, leaving 16 bases between them. The full variable domain, its missing parts supplied by reference TRBV5-1 and TRBJ2-7, is KAGVTQTPRYLIKTRGQQVTLSCSPISGHRSVSWYQQTPGQGLQFLFEYFSETQRNKGNFPGRFSGRQFSNSRSEMNVSTLELGDSALYLCASSLRTGNDEQYFGPGTRLTVT.